This TCR beta chain was recorded in a study of shared clonotypes between healthy human individuals. Study observations and caveats: The study found lower generation probabilities in non-shared clonotypes than in those shared by all four donors.

About this clone itself: Its antigen is undetermined.

CDR1 is LNHDA and CDR2 is SQIVND in the germline V gene (reference sequence). Trimming took 5 bases from V and 2 from J; bases not matched to a gene: 6. CDR3 length: 14 residues. Here immunoSEQ multiplex PCR was the method, and the copy in TCRdb shows in-frame clones only, minus some. The table lists about 2.1 million clones, roughly 93% of them singletons. Naivety among CD8 cells was defined by CD45RO negativity and positive CCR7 selection, thereby excluding terminally differentiated effector memory CD45RA+ cells. The sample taken for sequencing was naive CD8+ T cells from PBMCs. This chain uses TRBV19 with TRBJ2-7; TRBD1 matches at 7 bases. The receptor's source is a man younger than 35 in good health. Some clones in this sample may be carry-over from other donors' samples. The CDR3 DNA follows: TGTGCCAGTAGTGCCTACAGGGGAACCTACGAGCAGTACTTC. Its translation is CASSAYRGTYEQYF.